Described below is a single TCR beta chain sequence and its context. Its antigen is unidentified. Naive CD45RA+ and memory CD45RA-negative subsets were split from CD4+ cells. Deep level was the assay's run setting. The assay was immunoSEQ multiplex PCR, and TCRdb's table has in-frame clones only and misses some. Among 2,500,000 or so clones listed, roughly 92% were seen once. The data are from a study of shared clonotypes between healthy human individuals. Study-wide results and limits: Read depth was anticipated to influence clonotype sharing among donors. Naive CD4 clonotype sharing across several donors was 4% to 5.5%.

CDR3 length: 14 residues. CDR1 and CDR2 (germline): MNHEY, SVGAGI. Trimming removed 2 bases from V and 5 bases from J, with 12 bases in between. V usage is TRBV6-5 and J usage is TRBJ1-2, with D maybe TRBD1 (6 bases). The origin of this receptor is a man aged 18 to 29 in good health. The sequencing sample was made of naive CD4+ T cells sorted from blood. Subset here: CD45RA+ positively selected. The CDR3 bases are TGTGCCAGCAGTTACGGGGGGGCTGGGTATGGCTACACCTTC. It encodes CASSYGGAGYGYTF.